This T cell receptor (beta chain) was obtained from a study of blood T cell repertoires in COVID-19. Study information: Samples of COVID-19 (acute and convalescent) were obtained from the United States, Italy and Spain.

The method was immunoSEQ multiplex PCR; TCRdb's version includes in-frame clones alone and lacks a portion of them. The top ten hold over 6.5% of the sample, which has roughly 20,000 clones, approximately 86% seen once. This clone was counted only a few times. The sequenced material came from peripheral blood. The sequence was collected from a human donor in a cohort sampled during active COVID-19. The donor label of this sample is uncertain.

The CDR3 DNA reads as TGTGCCACCAGTGACTTCCCCCGCGACTATGGCTACACCTTC. This encodes CATSDFPRDYGYTF. The V call is TRBV24-1, the J call TRBJ1-2; no firm D call. The V end lost 4 bases, the J end lost 3 bases, and 11 bases lay between the germline ends. The germline gives CDR1 KGHDR, CDR2 SFDVKD. The length of the CDR3 is 14 residues.